The 28 T cell receptor beta chains in this list originate from one sample, sequenced in a study of blood T cell repertoires in COVID-19. Some clones are missing from TCRdb's copy, which holds only in-frame ones; the method was immunoSEQ multiplex PCR. The table shows 140,000 to 150,000 clones, with around 87% occurring only once. The sequenced sample was PBMCs or T cells enriched from blood (not recorded which). These receptors came from a woman aged 40 to 50 who had been exposed to COVID-19.

This clone is a singleton in its sample. The chain combines TRBV5-5 with TRBJ2-7, with D perhaps matching TRBD2 (6 bases). This CDR3 spans 16 amino acids. Germline CDR1 is SGHKS and CDR2 is YYEKEE (reference sequence). V was trimmed by 1 base and J by 0 bases, leaving 14 bases between them. The CDR3 here is CASSLYQRVVSYEQYF. In DNA, the CDR3 is TGTGCCAGCAGCTTGTACCAGCGGGTCGTCTCCTACGAGCAGTACTTC.

This rearrangement joins TRBV5-1 to TRBJ2-1, with a possible D match to TRBD2 (6 bases). Trimming removed 3 bases from V and 2 bases from J, with 15 bases in between. The CDR3 is made up of 16 amino acids. Germline values: CDR1 SGHRS, CDR2 YFSETQ. CDR3 loop: CASSSGDGLTYNEQFF. The DNA for the CDR3 is TGCGCCAGCAGCTCGGGGGACGGCCTTACCTACAATGAGCAGTTCTTC.

This clone is a singleton in its sample. The chain links TRBV5-4 to TRBJ2-1, with D possibly being TRBD1 (6 bases). Trimming pared 0 bases from V and 5 bases from J, leaving 9 bases between. CDR1 and CDR2 (germline): SGHNT, YYREEE (reference sequence). This CDR3 contains 14 residues. The CDR3 region is CASSLDRVNNEQFF. For the CDR3, the DNA is TGTGCCAGCAGCTTGGACAGGGTGAACAATGAGCAGTTCTTC.

The V and J genes are TRBV11-2 and TRBJ2-5, with TRBD2 matching over 10 bases. V lost 4 bases, J lost 4 bases, and 6 bases stayed unmatched. This CDR3 comprises 15 residues. CDR1 and CDR2 (germline): SGHAT, FQNNGV. DNA of the CDR3: TGTGCCAGCAGCTCCACTAGCGGGACACGAGAGACCCAGTACTTC. Its translation is CASSSTSGTRETQYF. Together with reference TRBV11-2 and TRBJ2-5, the CDR3 gives the full variable domain: EAGVAQSPRYKIIEKRQSVAFWCNPISGHATLYWYQQILGQGPKLLIQFQNNGVVDDSQLPKDRFSAERLKGVDSTLKIQPAKLEDSAVYLCASSSTSGTRETQYFGPGTRLLVL.

The V call is TRBV28, the J call TRBJ2-7; 9 bases are a match to TRBD1. The CDR3 contains 13 residues. Per the germline V gene, CDR1 is MDHEN and CDR2 is SYDVKM. Losses at the gene ends were 7 bases for V and 2 bases for J; bases not matched to a gene: 3. CDR3 nucleotides: TGTGCCAGCAAGGGACAGGGACCCTACGAGCAGTACTTC. This sequence encodes CASKGQGPYEQYF.

This chain links TRBV4-1 with TRBJ1-2; D is uncertain. V was clipped by 4 bases and J by 3 bases, with 12 bases between them. Germline CDR1 reads MGHRA; CDR2 reads YSYEKL. The CDR3 extends over 14 amino acids. The CDR3 DNA reads TGCGCCAGCAGCCTACTGCTGGGCGACTATGGCTACACCTTC. The encoded protein is CASSLLLGDYGYTF.

V usage is TRBV25-1 and J usage is TRBJ1-5, with 7 bases that match TRBD1. V shed 6 bases, J shed 2 bases, and the junction held 1 base outside the gene matches. The CDR3 extends over 13 amino acids. CDR1 and CDR2 (germline): MGHDK, SYGVNS. The CDR3 region has the DNA TGTGCCAGCAGCACAGGGGGCAATCAGCCCCAGCATTTT. Amino acids: CASSTGGNQPQHF.

The chain uses TRBV6-2 or TRBV6-3 and TRBJ1-5; possibly TRBD1 for D (5 bases). CDR3 length: 14 amino acids. Looked up from germline, CDR1 is MNHEY and CDR2 is SVGEGT. V lost 2 bases and J 3 bases, leaving 8 bases between the germline ends. The CDR3 loop reads CASSYRDFNQPQHF. The DNA of the CDR3 is TGTGCCAGCAGTTACAGGGACTTCAATCAGCCCCAGCATTTT.

This chain joins TRBV12-5 and TRBJ2-1; TRBD1 might be the D (6 bases). V lost 5 bases, J lost 8 bases, and 10 bases lay in between. In germline, CDR1 is LGHNT, CDR2 FRNRAP. The CDR3 contains 12 residues. The CDR3 loop reads CASGQQGYEQFF. CDR3 bases: TGTGCTAGTGGTCAACAGGGCTATGAGCAGTTCTTC.

The chain recombines TRBV5-1 with TRBJ1-5; D is unresolved. In germline, CDR1 is SGHRS, CDR2 YFSETQ. This CDR3 region has 15 residues. Deletions cut 4 bases from V and 0 bases from J, with 11 bases between. The CDR3 spells CASSPGSNSNQPQHF. Here the CDR3 DNA reads TGCGCCAGCAGCCCCGGGAGTAATAGCAATCAGCCCCAGCATTTT.

This CDR3 reads CASSTGTEYNGYTF. The CDR3 nucleotides read TGTGCCAGCTCTACCGGGACAGAGTATAATGGCTACACCTTC. The rearrangement uses TRBV2 and TRBJ1-2; 7 bases are a match to TRBD1. The ends lost 8 bases at V and 6 bases at J; junction bases unmatched: 12. This CDR3 is built from 14 residues. Germline-derived CDR1 and CDR2 are SNHLY and FYNNEI. Full variable domain (outside the CDR3, taken from reference TRBV2 and TRBJ1-2): EPEVTQTPSHQVTQMGQEVILRCVPISNHLYFYWYRQILGQKVEFLVSFYNNEISEKSEIFDDQFSVERPDGSNFTLKIRSTKLEDSAMYFCASSTGTEYNGYTFGSGTRLTVV.

The gene calls are TRBV7-9 and TRBJ1-6; D remains ambiguous. The CDR3 is 13 amino acids. Between the trimmed V and J ends, which lost 3 bases and 6 bases, there was a span of 6 bases. Germline-derived CDR1 and CDR2 are SEHNR and FQNEAQ (reference sequence). CDR3 DNA sequence: TGTGCCAGCAGCTTTACAAGTAATTCACCCCTCCACTTT. Its protein is CASSFTSNSPLHF.

The chain couples TRBV11-2 to TRBJ2-5; 8 nucleotides match TRBD1. Germline CDR1 and CDR2: SGHAT and FQNNGV. V was pared by 1 base and J by 5 bases, with 6 bases of the junction left unmatched. The CDR3 extends over 15 amino acids. CDR3 sequence reads: CASSLAGGRGETQYF. In DNA form, the CDR3 reads TGTGCCAGCAGCTTAGCAGGGGGCCGAGGTGAGACCCAGTACTTC. The variable domain in full, with the rest retrieved from reference TRBV11-2 and TRBJ2-5, is EAGVAQSPRYKIIEKRQSVAFWCNPISGHATLYWYQQILGQGPKLLIQFQNNGVVDDSQLPKDRFSAERLKGVDSTLKIQPAKLEDSAVYLCASSLAGGRGETQYFGPGTRLLVL.

The gene calls are TRBV4-1 and TRBJ2-3; 9 bases agree with TRBD1. The CDR3 runs 18 residues. Losses at the gene ends were 5 bases for V and 4 bases for J; bases not matched to a gene: 16. Per the germline V gene, CDR1 is MGHRA and CDR2 is YSYEKL. The chain's CDR3 is CASSERTPGQGLADTQYF. CDR3 DNA sequence: TGCGCCAGCAGCGAAAGAACACCGGGACAGGGTTTGGCAGATACGCAGTATTTT.

The V and J genes are TRBV9 and TRBJ1-1, with TRBD1 matching 10 bases. In germline, CDR1 is SGDLS, CDR2 YYNGEE. This CDR3 region has 15 residues. V was clipped by 4 bases and J by 3 bases; unmatched bases: 6. CDR3 residues: CASSRGTGDYTEAFF. The CDR3 DNA follows: TGTGCCAGCAGCAGAGGGACAGGGGATTACACTGAAGCTTTCTTT. The variable domain in full, with the rest retrieved from reference TRBV9 and TRBJ1-1, is DSGVTQTPKHLITATGQRVTLRCSPRSGDLSVYWYQQSLDQGLQFLIQYYNGEERAKGNILERFSAQQFPDLHSELNLSSLELGDSALYFCASSRGTGDYTEAFFGQGTRLTVV.

The CDR3 region is CASSVIGPNQPQHF. In DNA form, the CDR3 reads TGTGCCAGCAGCGTTATTGGCCCAAATCAGCCCCAGCATTTT. The chain couples TRBV7-9 to TRBJ1-5, with D unresolved. The CDR3 spans 14 residues. V was cut by 5 bases and J by 4 bases, with 12 bases left in between. Per germline, CDR1 SEHNR and CDR2 FQNEAQ (reference sequence).

This clone was detected only a few times. The rearrangement uses TRBV5-8 and TRBJ2-3, with 11 bases identical to TRBD2. This CDR3 has 16 residues. Germline CDR1 SGHTS, CDR2 YDEGEE. The V and J ends lost 4 bases and 4 bases, in that order; junction bases with no gene match: 8. The CDR3 reads CASSKRKLAGADTQYF. The DNA of the CDR3 is TGTGCCAGCAGCAAACGTAAACTAGCGGGGGCAGATACGCAGTATTTT.

The J gene is TRBJ2-7, the V gene TRBV9; D gene uncertain. CDR1 and CDR2 from the germline V gene are SGDLS and YYNGEE. Trimming stripped 4 bases from V and 3 bases from J, with 14 bases between. The CDR3 is 14 amino acids. CDR3 region: CASSSTITDYEQYF. As DNA, the CDR3 is TGTGCCAGCAGCTCGACGATCACAGACTACGAGCAGTACTTC.

This clone was seen a handful of times. The V call is TRBV2, the J call TRBJ1-4; no definite D call. Germline V gene sequence: CDR1 SNHLY, CDR2 FYNNEI. Deletions cut 1 base from V and 0 bases from J, with 6 bases between. The CDR3 runs 15 residues. The CDR3: CASSEGRSTNEKLFF. The CDR3 bases are TGTGCCAGCAGTGAAGGCAGATCAACTAATGAAAAACTGTTTTTT.

This CDR3 is CASSNRGRTNEKLFF. Written as DNA, the CDR3 is TGTGCCAGCAGTAACAGGGGTCGGACTAATGAAAAACTGTTTTTT. The chain joins TRBV6-5 to TRBJ1-4, with TRBD1 matching 7 bases. V dropped 5 bases and J dropped 2; count of bases not matched to a gene: 5. CDR1 MNHEY and CDR2 SVGAGI come from the germline V gene. This CDR3 has 15 residues.

This rearrangement joins TRBV9 to TRBJ2-3; 8 bases are shared with TRBD2. Germline lookup yields CDR1 SGDLS and CDR2 YYNGEE. Trimming took 0 bases from V and 5 from J; bases not matched to a gene: 14. The CDR3 has 18 amino acids. The CDR3 protein is CASSVGASGGPRGDTQYF. CDR3 bases: TGTGCCAGCAGCGTAGGCGCCAGCGGGGGCCCCAGGGGAGATACGCAGTATTTT.

The chain is built from TRBV2 and TRBJ2-7; 7 nucleotides match TRBD1. V lost 7 bases and J lost 6; bases outside the gene matches: 21. This CDR3 region has 17 residues. Germline V gene data show CDR1 as SNHLY and CDR2 as FYNNEI. CDR3 nucleotide sequence: TGTGCCAGCACCTTATTACAGGGGTCACCAGAGTCTCGCGAGCAGTACTTC. As protein: CASTLLQGSPESREQYF.

This chain links TRBV3-1 (or the pseudogene TRBV3-2) with TRBJ2-5; TRBD2 aligns across 15 bases. Trimming took 4 bases from V and 5 from J; bases not matched to a gene: 5. Germline V CDR1 and CDR2: LGHDT, YNNKEL (reference sequence). This CDR3 has 16 residues. CDR3 in amino acids: CASSRGLAGGEETQYF. The CDR3 DNA sequence: TGTGCCAGCAGCCGCGGACTAGCGGGGGGGGAGGAGACCCAGTACTTC.

The V gene is TRBV14, the J gene TRBJ2-3; possible D gene TRBD1, 6 bases. This CDR3 has 18 amino acids. Trimming removed 1 base from V and 2 bases from J, with 19 bases in between. CDR1 is SGHDN, CDR2 FVKESK, per germline. Here the CDR3 DNA reads TGTGCCAGCAGCCAAGGCGCTAGGGGGTTGGGGCCCACAGATACGCAGTATTTT. Translation: CASSQGARGLGPTDTQYF.

In its sample, this clone was seen a few times. Sequence at one end of the junction differs from germline and may be a read error. This chain joins TRBV3-1 (or the pseudogene TRBV3-2) and TRBJ1-2; D is unclear. The CDR3 runs 14 residues. CDR1 and CDR2 from the germline V gene are LGHDT and YNNKEL (reference sequence). The DNA for the CDR3 is TGTGCCAGCAGCCAAGATAGACAAAACTCTGGCTACACCTTC. Translation gives CASSQDRQNSGYTF.

The CDR3 is CASSVDASPYNSPLHF. The DNA of the CDR3 is TGTGCCAGCAGCGTAGACGCTAGCCCCTATAATTCACCCCTCCACTTT. J is TRBJ1-6 and V is TRBV9; no reliable D call. The CDR3 contains 16 residues. Germline V gene data show CDR1 as SGDLS and CDR2 as YYNGEE. V was pared by 0 bases and J by 2 bases, with 9 bases between.

The chain has TRBV5-6 and TRBJ2-6; D is unclear. The germline CDR1 and CDR2 sequences are SGHDT and YYEEEE. The CDR3 contains 14 residues. Between the trimmed V and J ends, which lost 5 bases and 0 bases, there was a span of 6 bases. The CDR3 region has the DNA TGTGCCAGCAGTCTGTCCTCTGGGGCCAACGTCCTGACTTTC. Protein: CASSLSSGANVLTF. Full variable domain (rest looked up from reference TRBV5-6 and TRBJ2-6): DAGVTQSPTHLIKTRGQQVTLRCSPKSGHDTVSWYQQALGQGPQFIFQYYEEEERQRGNFPDRFSGHQFPNYSSELNVNALLLGDSALYLCASSLSSGANVLTFGAGSRLTVL.

CDR3 bases: TGCAGCGTTGACATGACAGGGAGAGGGGACGAGCAGTACTTC. Protein sequence: CSVDMTGRGDEQYF. The chain links TRBV29-1 to TRBJ2-7; 7 bases match TRBD1. The CDR3 spans 14 residues. V shed 3 bases and J 5 bases; nucleotides not matched to a gene: 10. Looked up from germline, CDR1 is SQVTM and CDR2 is ANQGSEA.